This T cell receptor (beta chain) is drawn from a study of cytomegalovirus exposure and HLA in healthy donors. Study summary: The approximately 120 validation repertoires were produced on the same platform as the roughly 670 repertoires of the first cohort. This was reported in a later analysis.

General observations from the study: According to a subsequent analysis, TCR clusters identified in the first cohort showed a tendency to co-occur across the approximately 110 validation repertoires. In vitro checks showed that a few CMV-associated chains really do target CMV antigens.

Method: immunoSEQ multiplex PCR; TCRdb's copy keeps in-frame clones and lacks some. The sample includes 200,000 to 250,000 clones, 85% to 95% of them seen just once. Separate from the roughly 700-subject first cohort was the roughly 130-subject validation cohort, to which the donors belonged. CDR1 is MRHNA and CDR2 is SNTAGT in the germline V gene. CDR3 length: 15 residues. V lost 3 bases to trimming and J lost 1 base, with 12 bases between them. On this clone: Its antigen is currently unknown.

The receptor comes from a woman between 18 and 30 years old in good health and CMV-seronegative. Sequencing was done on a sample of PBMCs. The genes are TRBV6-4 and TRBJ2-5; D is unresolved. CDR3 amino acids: CASSENFGIQETQYF. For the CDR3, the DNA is TGTGCCAGCAGTGAAAATTTCGGTATCCAAGAGACCCAGTACTTC.